One and the same sample provided the 22 T cell receptor beta chains below, sequenced in a study of cytomegalovirus exposure and HLA in healthy donors. 60 Vbeta and 13 Jbeta primers were used in PCR. The table came from immunoSEQ multiplex PCR; TCRdb's copy has only in-frame clones and leaves some out. The sample yields some 200,000 clones, about four fifths seen once. Sequencing was performed on PBMCs. The receptors shown here come from a woman between 45 and 65 years old in good health and CMV-seronegative.

The chain uses TRBV28 and TRBJ1-1, with TRBD1 as a possible D gene (5 bases). Trimming removed 6 bases from V and 4 bases from J, with 15 bases in between. Per the germline V gene, CDR1 is MDHEN and CDR2 is SYDVKM. The CDR3 has 14 amino acids. The CDR3: CASRPGGGFTEAFF. Here the CDR3 DNA reads TGTGCCAGCAGGCCCGGGGGGGGTTTCACTGAAGCTTTCTTT. The variable domain in full, with the rest retrieved from reference TRBV28 and TRBJ1-1, is DVKVTQSSRYLVKRTGEKVFLECVQDMDHENMFWYRQDPGLGLRLIYFSYDVKMKEKGDIPEGYSVSREKKERFSLILESASTNQTSMYLCASRPGGGFTEAFFGQGTRLTVV.

J is TRBJ1-1 and V is TRBV28; a weak D match, TRBD1 (6 bases). Per the germline V gene, CDR1 is MDHEN and CDR2 is SYDVKM. V lost 4 bases to trimming and J lost 3 bases, with 18 bases between them. This CDR3 has 16 amino acids. The CDR3 DNA is TGTGCCAGCAGTTCCCGTACGGACAGTACTTACACTGAAGCTTTCTTT. Residues: CASSSRTDSTYTEAFF.

V and J are TRBV6-1 and TRBJ2-7, with 7 bases identical to TRBD1. The junction had 6 bases not matched to a gene; V was cut back by 5 bases and J by 2 bases. This CDR3 is 14 amino acids long. Germline CDR1 MNHNS, CDR2 SASEGT. In nucleotides, the CDR3 is TGTGCCAGCAGTCCCAGGACAGGCACCTACGAGCAGTACTTC. This translates into CASSPRTGTYEQYF.

This clone was counted only a few times. This chain connects TRBV7-2 to TRBJ1-4; tentatively, D is TRBD1 (6 bases). Germline CDR1 reads SGHTA; CDR2 reads FQGNSA. CDR3 length equals 11 residues. V was cut by 4 bases and J by 13 bases, with 10 bases left in between. The CDR3 reads CASSSADRLFF. The CDR3 DNA is TGTGCCAGCAGCTCGGCGGACAGACTGTTTTTT.

The V gene is TRBV9, the J gene TRBJ2-7; D not certain. There are 16 residues in the CDR3. The germline gives CDR1 SGDLS, CDR2 YYNGEE. The V end lost 0 bases, the J end lost 1 base, and 14 bases lay between the germline ends. CDR3 DNA sequence: TGTGCCAGCAGCGTAGCGGCAGGCGCTCAATCCTACGAGCAGTACTTC. This codes for CASSVAAGAQSYEQYF.

The chain uses TRBV28 and TRBJ2-1, with 8 bases lining up with TRBD2. Germline V lookup: CDR1 MDHEN, CDR2 SYDVKM. The junction had 12 bases not matched to a gene; V was cut back by 2 bases and J by 9 bases. The CDR3 has 16 residues. CDR3 in DNA: TGTGCCAGCAGTTTAGGCTCCTTAGCGGGAAAGGTTGAGCAGTTCTTC. This codes for CASSLGSLAGKVEQFF.

This chain connects TRBV29-1 to TRBJ2-3, with a weak D call TRBD2 (6 bases). CDR1 is SQVTM, CDR2 ANQGSEA, per germline. V was trimmed by 1 base and J by 3 bases, leaving 17 bases between them. The CDR3 sequence is 16 residues long. The CDR3 reads CSVEGVGAGGTDTQYF. The CDR3 DNA is TGCAGCGTTGAAGGCGTCGGGGCCGGGGGAACAGATACGCAGTATTTT.

The chain joins TRBV6-5 to TRBJ2-7, with D maybe TRBD1 (6 bases). The CDR3 runs to 14 residues. Between the trimmed V and J ends, which lost 5 bases and 3 bases, there was a span of 14 bases. Germline V gives CDR1 MNHEY, CDR2 SVGAGI. The chain's CDR3 is CASSPRIQGYEQYF. Written as DNA, the CDR3 is TGTGCCAGCAGTCCTCGGATACAGGGCTACGAGCAGTACTTC.

V gene TRBV19 combines with J gene TRBJ1-5; 9 bases line up with TRBD1. The length of the CDR3 is 16 residues. Germline V gene sequence: CDR1 LNHDA, CDR2 SQIVND (reference sequence). With V trimmed by 6 bases and J by 9 bases, 15 bases remained unmatched. CDR3 amino acids: CASSNAGTGPTSPQHF. The CDR3 DNA reads TGTGCCAGTAGCAATGCCGGGACAGGGCCAACGTCGCCCCAGCATTTT.

This chain connects TRBV6-1 to TRBJ1-4; tentative D call: TRBD1 (5 bases). V lost 8 bases and J lost 4, with 11 bases in between. Per germline, CDR1 MNHNS and CDR2 SASEGT. CDR3 length equals 13 residues. The CDR3 spells CASGETVNEKLFF. The CDR3 region has the DNA TGTGCCAGCGGCGAGACAGTTAATGAAAAACTGTTTTTT.

By frequency in the sample, this clone is medium-sized. The V call is TRBV4-3, the J call TRBJ2-5; 14 bases align to TRBD2. The CDR3 totals 19 residues. Germline V gene data show CDR1 as LGHNA and CDR2 as YSLEER. Trimming removed 0 bases from V and 3 bases from J; junction bases left unmatched: 9. The CDR3 is CASSQELTSGGGREETQYF. Here the CDR3 DNA reads TGCGCCAGCAGCCAAGAATTGACTAGCGGGGGGGGTCGAGAAGAGACCCAGTACTTC.

V is TRBV18 and J is TRBJ2-7, with 9 bases aligning to TRBD1. The trim removed 4 bases at V and 2 bases at J, leaving 6 bases unmatched. The CDR3 spans 15 residues. The germline gives CDR1 KGHSH, CDR2 LQKENI. This chain's CDR3 is CASSLRDREPYEQYF. Written as DNA, the CDR3 is TGTGCCAGCTCACTCCGGGACAGGGAACCCTACGAGCAGTACTTC.

The chain recombines TRBV28 with TRBJ1-5; D gene uncertain. Looked up from germline, CDR1 is MDHEN and CDR2 is SYDVKM. This CDR3 has 16 residues. V lost 6 bases and J lost 1, with 16 bases in between. The CDR3 nucleotides are TGTGCCAGCAGGGGCTTGAGGGAAGAAAGCAATCAGCCCCAGCATTTT. This gives the protein CASRGLREESNQPQHF.

The V gene is TRBV4-3, the J gene TRBJ2-2, with 7 bases aligning to TRBD2. The CDR3 contains 17 residues. Germline-derived CDR1 and CDR2 are LGHNA and YSLEER. The J segment lost 5 bases and the V segment lost 0 bases, leaving 9 bases of the junction unmatched. CDR3 DNA sequence: TGCGCCAGCAGCCAAGAGGTCGGGGGGTACGGGACCGGGGAGCTGTTTTTT. Its translation: CASSQEVGGYGTGELFF.

This sequence joins TRBV7-9 and TRBJ2-7; D ambiguous. Germline V CDR1 and CDR2: SEHNR, FQNEAQ (reference sequence). The CDR3 consists of 11 residues. Trimming removed 1 base from V and 8 bases from J, with 6 bases in between. This CDR3 reads CASSLDSQQYF. CDR3 coding DNA: TGTGCCAGCAGCTTAGACAGCCAGCAGTACTTC.

The gene calls are TRBV5-1 and TRBJ2-1; tentative D call: TRBD2 (5 bases). CDR3 length: 18 amino acids. Germline CDR1 is SGHRS and CDR2 is YFSETQ. The V and J ends lost 4 bases and 0 bases respectively, with 20 bases between them. CDR3 DNA sequence: TGCGCCAGCAGCCTGCCGAACTTCGCGGGCAGCTCCTACAATGAGCAGTTCTTC. Its translation is CASSLPNFAGSSYNEQFF.

The chain couples TRBV6-6 to TRBJ2-1; possible D gene TRBD2, 5 bases. Germline loops: CDR1 MNHNY, CDR2 SVGAGI (reference sequence). The ends were cut back, 6 bases at V and 9 bases at J, with 12 bases in the middle. The CDR3 covers 12 residues. For the CDR3, the DNA is TGTGCCAGCAGGTCACTAGAGATTGAGCAGTTCTTC. Translation: CASRSLEIEQFF.

This chain links TRBV7-9 with TRBJ2-3; TRBD2 matches 10 bases. The germline V gene has CDR1 SEHNR and CDR2 FQNEAQ (reference sequence). V was pared by 4 bases and J by 6 bases, with 16 bases of the junction left unmatched. The CDR3 loop spans 18 amino acids. DNA of the CDR3: TGTGCCAGCAGCTCCACCCGCGTAGCGGGGGGCCTACTCGATACGCAGTATTTT. It specifies CASSSTRVAGGLLDTQYF.

The rearrangement uses TRBV2 and TRBJ2-3; 8 positions agree with TRBD1. Germline V CDR1 and CDR2: SNHLY, FYNNEI. This CDR3 spans 18 amino acids. Trimming removed 4 bases from V and 0 bases from J; junction bases left unmatched: 12. CDR3 sequence (DNA): TGTGCCAGCAGTGGGGCAAAGACAGGGGCCTTTAGCACAGATACGCAGTATTTT. Its protein product is CASSGAKTGAFSTDTQYF.

The rearrangement uses TRBV7-6 and TRBJ2-5; D ambiguous. The DNA end is a closer match to TRBJ2-7, so the J assignment may be wrong. The length of the CDR3 is 12 residues. Germline V gene lookup returns CDR1 SGHVS and CDR2 FNYEAQ. The CDR3 DNA reads as TGTGCCAGCAGCTTAGAGATCTACGAGCAGTACTTC. Its translation: CASSLEIYEQYF.

This chain links TRBV27 with TRBJ1-6; D possibly corresponds to TRBD1 (5 bases). CDR3 size: 15 residues. Trimming shortened V by 5 bases and J by 7 bases, and 15 bases separated the two germline ends. CDR1 and CDR2 from the germline V gene are MNHEY and SMNVEV (reference sequence). The CDR3 loop reads CASSPPGTGNSPLHF. The DNA for the CDR3 is TGTGCCAGCAGTCCACCGGGGACTGGGAATTCACCCCTCCACTTT.

This sequence joins TRBV5-1 and TRBJ2-7; 9 bases agree with TRBD1. Per germline, CDR1 SGHRS and CDR2 YFSETQ. This CDR3 contains 15 residues. The J segment lost 0 bases and the V segment lost 3 bases, leaving 4 bases of the junction unmatched. The CDR3 spells CASSSGQGRSYEQYF. The CDR3 DNA is TGCGCCAGCAGCTCGGGACAGGGACGCTCCTACGAGCAGTACTTC. Full variable domain (outside the CDR3, taken from reference TRBV5-1 and TRBJ2-7): KAGVTQTPRYLIKTRGQQVTLSCSPISGHRSVSWYQQTPGQGLQFLFEYFSETQRNKGNFPGRFSGRQFSNSRSEMNVSTLELGDSALYLCASSSGQGRSYEQYFGPGTRLTVT.